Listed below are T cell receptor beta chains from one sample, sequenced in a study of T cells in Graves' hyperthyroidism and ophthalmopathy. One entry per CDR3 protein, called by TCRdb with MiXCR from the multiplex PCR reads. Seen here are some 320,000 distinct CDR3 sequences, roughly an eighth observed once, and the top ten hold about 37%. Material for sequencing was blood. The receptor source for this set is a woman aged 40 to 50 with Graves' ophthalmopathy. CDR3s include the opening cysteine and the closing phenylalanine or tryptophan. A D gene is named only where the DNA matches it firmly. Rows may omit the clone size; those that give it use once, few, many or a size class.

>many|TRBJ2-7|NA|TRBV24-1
TGTGCCACCAGTGCGCAGGGCTACGAGCAGTACTTC
CATSAQGYEQYF
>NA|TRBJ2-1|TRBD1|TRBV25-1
TGTGCCAGCAGCACCGCAGGGGGCTCCTACAATGAGCAGTTCTTC
CASSTAGGSYNEQFF
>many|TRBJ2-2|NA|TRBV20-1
TGCAGTGCTAGAGGCTATGAAACCGGGGAGCTGTTTTTT
CSARGYETGELFF
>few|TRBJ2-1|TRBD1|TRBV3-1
TGTGCCAGCAGCCAAGGGGCAGGGGGCATGCACAATGAGCAGTTCTTC
CASSQGAGGMHNEQFF
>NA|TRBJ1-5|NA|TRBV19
TGTGCCAGTAGAGTACCGGGAGGGCTAGATCAGCCCCAGCATTTT
CASRVPGGLDQPQHF
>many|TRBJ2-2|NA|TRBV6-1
TGTGCCAGCAGCCCAGACGGGGTGGGCACCGGGGAGCTGTTTTTT
CASSPDGVGTGELFF
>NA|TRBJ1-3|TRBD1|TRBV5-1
TGCGCCAGCAGCTCGACAGGGGTTGGAAACACCATATATTTT
CASSSTGVGNTIYF
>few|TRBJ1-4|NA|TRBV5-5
TGTGCCAGCAGCTTGAGCGGTACAACTAATGAAAAACTGTTTTTT
CASSLSGTTNEKLFF
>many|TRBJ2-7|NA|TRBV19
TGTGCCAGTAGTAACGCCAGGGGAGGCTCCTACGAGCAGTACTTC
CASSNARGGSYEQYF
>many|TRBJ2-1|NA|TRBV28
TGTGCCAGCAGTACATTCCGTTCGGGACACGGTGGGAATGAGCAGTTCTTC
CASSTFRSGHGGNEQFF
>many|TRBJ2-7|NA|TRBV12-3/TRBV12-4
TGTGCCAGCACTAAAGCAGGCGAGCAGTACTTC
CASTKAGEQYF
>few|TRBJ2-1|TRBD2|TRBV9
TGTGCCAGCAGCGGGGGACTAGCGGGAAATGAGCAGTTCTTC
CASSGGLAGNEQFF
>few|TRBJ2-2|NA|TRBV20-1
TGCAGTGCTAGACCCGGAGGCACCGGGGAGCTGTTTTTT
CSARPGGTGELFF
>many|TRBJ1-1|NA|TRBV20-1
TGCAGTGCTACATACCTACTAATGAACACTGAAGCTTTCTTT
CSATYLLMNTEAFF
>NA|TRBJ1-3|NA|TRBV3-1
TGTGCCAACAGCCAAGTGGGGCCCCTCGGAAACACCATATATTTT
CANSQVGPLGNTIYF
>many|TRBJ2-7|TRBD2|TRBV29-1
TGCAGCGTAGCGGGGGTGGGTAGTTCCCCCTACGAGCAGTACTTC
CSVAGVGSSPYEQYF
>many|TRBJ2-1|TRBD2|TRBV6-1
TGTGCCAGCAGTGAACAAGCGGGAGTATCCAATGAGCAGTTCTTC
CASSEQAGVSNEQFF
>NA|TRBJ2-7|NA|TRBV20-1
TGCAGTGCTAGAGATTCCCGGAAGGGATATATTGGCGAGCAGTACTTC
CSARDSRKGYIGEQYF
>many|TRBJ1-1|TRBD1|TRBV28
TGTGCCAGCAGTTTACTCCTCAGGGGGTCGTACACTGAAGCTTTCTTT
CASSLLLRGSYTEAFF
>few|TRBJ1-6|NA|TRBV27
TGTGCCAGCAGTTCGAAGTATAATTCACCCCTCCACTTT
CASSSKYNSPLHF
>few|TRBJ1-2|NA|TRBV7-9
TGTGCCAGCAGCTTAAGGGAGCTCAGGGTCAAAAACTATGGCTACACCTTC
CASSLRELRVKNYGYTF
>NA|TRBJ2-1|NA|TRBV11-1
TGTGCCAGCAACTCACCCTTAGATGTGGCACAAAAGTTCTTC
CASNSPLDVAQKFF
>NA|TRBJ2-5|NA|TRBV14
TGTGCCAGCAGCCAGTTTGGTAGCGTTCGAGAGACCCAGTACTTC
CASSQFGSVRETQYF
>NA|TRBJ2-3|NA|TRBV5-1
TGCGCCAGCAGCTTGAGAGGAGTGCCCACAGATACGCAGTATTTT
CASSLRGVPTDTQYF
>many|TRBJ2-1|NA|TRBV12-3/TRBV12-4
TGTGCCAGCAGCCGAGTTACCTACAATGAGCAGTTCTTC
CASSRVTYNEQFF
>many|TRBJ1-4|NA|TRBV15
TGTGCCACCAGCAACAGGAAAGGGAAGATTGAAAAACTGTTTTTT
CATSNRKGKIEKLFF
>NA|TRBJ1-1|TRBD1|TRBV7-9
TGTGCCAGCAGTCATACGACAGGGTTGGGAGGGAACACTGAAGCTTTCTTT
CASSHTTGLGGNTEAFF